The clone carrying this TCR beta chain was observed at least ten times. Its target is not known. These data are taken from a study of identical twins. General study findings and limits: There were fewer insertions in abundant cord blood beta clonotypes, but memory repertoires showed no such pattern.

TCRdb ran MiXCR on the 5' RACE reads and lists one entry per CDR3 protein. The table records approximately 140,000 distinct CDR3 sequences, under 4.5% of them present only once. The receptor was isolated from a man between 18 and 35 years old in good health. The sample consisted of memory T cells sorted from blood.

CDR3 in amino acids: CASSFGGAGSPLHF. CDR3 bases: TGTGCCAGCAGCTTCGGGGGGGCTGGCTCACCCCTCCACTTT. The chain employs TRBV7-2 and TRBJ1-6; perhaps TRBD1 as D (6 bases). CDR3 length equals 14 residues. Germline values: CDR1 SGHTA, CDR2 FQGNSA. Trimming shortened V by 3 bases and J by 10 bases, and 13 bases separated the two germline ends.